One TCR beta chain is described in this entry. Antigen unknown. The germline CDR1 and CDR2 sequences are LGHNA and YSLEER. The V and J ends lost 3 bases and 5 bases respectively, with 14 bases between them. There are 15 residues in the CDR3. The data stem from a study of beta chain features in type 1 diabetes. Study outcomes and limitations: For patients, the naive, central memory and Treg TCRB repertoires appeared more alike than for healthy donors.

Reverse transcribing all isolated RNA meant expressed TCRB transcripts were sequenced. Method: immunoSEQ multiplex PCR; TCRdb's copy keeps in-frame clones and lacks some. The sample shows 390,000 or so clones, 14% of them seen only once. The sequence came from a man aged 25-45 years in good health. The chain employs TRBV4-3 and TRBJ2-1; the D gene is possibly TRBD1 (6 bases). Sequencing was carried out using naive CD4+ T cells from blood. The CDR3 is CASSQEPGHNNEQFF. CDR3 coding DNA: TGCGCCAGCAGCCAGGAGCCGGGACACAACAATGAGCAGTTCTTC.